Below, 14 T cell receptor beta chains from the same sample are listed, as sequenced in a study of T cell responses to AZD1222 COVID-19 vaccine. Data came from immunoSEQ multiplex PCR; TCRdb stores just in-frame clones and leaves some out. The sample has fewer than 100,000 clones, roughly 90% seen once. The specimen comprised peripheral blood, sampled on day 0 of AZD1222 vaccination. All receptors derive from an adult in good health.

The chain recombines TRBV5-4 with TRBJ2-5, with a weak D call TRBD2 (6 bases). V lost 3 bases and J lost 5, with 17 bases in between. This CDR3 comprises 15 residues. Per germline, CDR1 SGHNT and CDR2 YYREEE (reference sequence). The CDR3 nucleotides read TGTGCCAGCAGCTATCCGGGACTCCAACGGGAGACCCAGTACTTC. Translating gives CASSYPGLQRETQYF.

This clone occurred once. V and J are TRBV7-2 and TRBJ2-4; TRBD2 is a possible D gene (6 bases). CDR3 length: 17 amino acids. Germline CDR1 is SGHTA and CDR2 is FQGNSA. With 4 bases removed from V and 5 bases from J, the gap between germline ends came to 21 bases. CDR3 residues: CASSSRASADGENIQYF. The DNA of the CDR3 is TGTGCCAGCAGCTCCCGGGCTAGCGCAGACGGCGAAAACATTCAGTACTTC.

Only a few counts were recorded for this clone. This sequence joins TRBV11-2 and TRBJ2-7, with D perhaps matching TRBD1 or TRBD2 (5 bases each). V gave up 2 bases and J gave up 7 bases, with 15 bases separating them. CDR1 and CDR2 (germline): SGHAT, FQNNGV. The CDR3 covers 14 residues. CDR3 nucleotides: TGTGCCAGCAGCTTAAGTAGGTCTTGGGGGGAGCAGTACTTC. Encoded protein: CASSLSRSWGEQYF.

The rearrangement joins TRBV11-3 to TRBJ1-2, with a possible D match to TRBD1 (5 bases). V lost 3 bases to trimming and J lost 8 bases, with 13 bases between them. Germline values: CDR1 SGHNT, CDR2 YENEEA. CDR3 size: 13 residues. The CDR3, as DNA: TGTGCCAGCAGCTTCTTGGCTCAGGGAGGCTACACCTTC. This gives the protein CASSFLAQGGYTF.

The chain joins TRBV28 to TRBJ1-5; D possibly corresponds to TRBD1 (5 bases). The germline V gene encodes CDR1 MDHEN and CDR2 SYDVKM. Trimming cost V 10 bases and J 0 bases, with 13 bases left between them. The CDR3 sequence is 14 residues long. The CDR3: CATIQGNSNQPQHF. The CDR3 DNA reads TGTGCCACCATTCAGGGTAATAGCAATCAGCCCCAGCATTTT.

This clone was detected a few times. The chain has TRBV6-5 and TRBJ1-6; no definite D call. The CDR3 totals 14 residues. Germline V gene data show CDR1 as MNHEY and CDR2 as SVGAGI. V was pared by 2 bases and J by 5 bases, with 7 bases between. The CDR3 here is CASSYVGNNSPLHF. DNA for the CDR3: TGTGCCAGCAGTTACGTGGGTAATAATTCACCCCTCCACTTT.

V usage is TRBV5-1 and J usage is TRBJ1-3, with 8 bases that match TRBD1. This CDR3 comprises 15 residues. The V segment lost 4 bases and the J segment 6 bases; nucleotides outside the gene matches: 9. Germline CDR1 reads SGHRS; CDR2 reads YFSETQ. The CDR3 sequence is CASSALDREENTIYF. DNA of the CDR3: TGCGCCAGCAGCGCCTTGGACAGGGAGGAAAACACCATATATTTT.

The chain uses TRBV11-3 and TRBJ2-1; TRBD2 aligns across 13 bases. The germline gives CDR1 SGHNT, CDR2 YENEEA. With V trimmed by 5 bases and J by 10 bases, 8 bases remained unmatched. CDR3 length: 15 residues. The CDR3 here is CASSKGTSGTGEQFF. CDR3 in DNA: TGTGCCAGCAGCAAAGGGACTAGCGGGACGGGGGAGCAGTTCTTC.

This chain's CDR3 is CASSTFRNTEAFF. The CDR3 region has the DNA TGTGCCAGCAGTACTTTCAGGAACACTGAAGCTTTCTTT. The rearrangement links TRBV6-5 to TRBJ1-1; D unresolved. The CDR3 is 13 residues long. Germline CDR1 is MNHEY and CDR2 is SVGAGI. V shed 5 bases and J shed 1 base, with 8 bases lying between them.

V gene TRBV7-2 combines with J gene TRBJ1-5; a possible D gene is TRBD1 (5 bases). The germline V and J ends were trimmed by 4 bases and 2 bases, with 9 bases remaining between them. CDR3 length: 14 residues. CDR1 SGHTA and CDR2 FQGNSA come from the germline V gene. The CDR3 here is CASSSQGGNQPQHF. In DNA, the CDR3 is TGTGCCAGCAGCTCCCAGGGTGGCAATCAGCCCCAGCATTTT.

The V call is TRBV2, the J call TRBJ2-7; D gene uncertain. The CDR3 totals 13 residues. Per germline, CDR1 SNHLY and CDR2 FYNNEI. V shed 1 base and J shed 4 bases, with 8 bases lying between them. The CDR3 bases are TGTGCCAGCAGTGAAGGGCCGACGTACGAGCAGTACTTC. Translation gives CASSEGPTYEQYF. The full variable domain, rest sourced from reference TRBV2 and TRBJ2-7, is EPEVTQTPSHQVTQMGQEVILRCVPISNHLYFYWYRQILGQKVEFLVSFYNNEISEKSEIFDDQFSVERPDGSNFTLKIRSTKLEDSAMYFCASSEGPTYEQYFGPGTRLTVT.

The chain carries TRBV7-9 and TRBJ2-7; 16 bases agree with TRBD2. This CDR3 has 19 residues. Germline V gives CDR1 SEHNR, CDR2 FQNEAQ (reference sequence). The ends lost 5 bases at V and 2 bases at J; junction bases unmatched: 12. The CDR3 DNA sequence: TGTGCCAGCAGCCTTCCGGGACTAGCGGGAGGGCACGGGGCCTACGAGCAGTACTTC. Translating gives CASSLPGLAGGHGAYEQYF.

The rearrangement uses TRBV12-5 and TRBJ1-5, with unresolved D. The V gene's germline CDR1 is LGHNT and CDR2 FRNRAP. The V end lost 6 bases, the J end lost 0 bases, and 6 bases lay between the germline ends. This CDR3 has 13 residues. This chain's CDR3 is CASGVDSNQPQHF. CDR3 in DNA: TGTGCTAGTGGGGTAGATAGCAATCAGCCCCAGCATTTT.

The gene calls are TRBV7-3 and TRBJ2-1; TRBD2 matches 8 bases. The CDR3 has 14 residues. Looked up from germline, CDR1 is SGHTA and CDR2 is FQGTGA. The V gene end was trimmed by 5 bases and the J gene end by 2 bases; junction bases not matched to a gene: 2. The CDR3 loop reads CASSLAGTYNEQFF. The DNA for the CDR3 is TGTGCCAGCAGCCTAGCGGGCACCTACAATGAGCAGTTCTTC.